These 26 T cell receptor beta chains originate from one sample sequenced in a study of blood T cells in healthy people across ages. Then a second PCR, running about 7 to 11 cycles, was carried out with a sample-barcoded 5' primer and a J-beta primer mix. TCRdb redid the calling of the 5' RACE reads with MiXCR, one entry per CDR3 protein. This table holds roughly 500,000 distinct CDR3 sequences, 24% found once. The data also belong to a second study, concerning T cells of mothers and their children.

The source material was blood. The source of these receptors is a boy younger than 18 in good health.

As DNA, the CDR3 is TGTGCCATCAGGGGGACCTCCGGTAAGAATTCACCCCTCCACTTT. Residues: CAIRGTSGKNSPLHF. The chain couples TRBV10-3 to TRBJ1-6, with D perhaps matching TRBD1 (5 bases). V was shortened by 6 bases and J by 7 bases, with 16 bases between the two germline ends. This CDR3 comprises 15 residues. CDR1 is ENHRY, CDR2 SYGVKD, per germline.

This clonotype was seen only a few times. V usage is TRBV7-9 and J usage is TRBJ2-3; 10 bases are shared with TRBD2. After removal of 4 bases from V and 8 bases from J, the junction contained 9 bases not matched to a gene. Germline V gene data show CDR1 as SEHNR and CDR2 as FQNEAQ (reference sequence). The CDR3 loop spans 15 amino acids. CDR3 sequence: CASSYTSGVLGTQYF. Written as DNA, the CDR3 is TGTGCCAGCAGCTATACTAGCGGGGTCCTAGGTACGCAGTATTTT.

This clonotype was detected ten times or more. The chain recombines TRBV7-2 with TRBJ2-1; 13 nucleotides align to TRBD2. Germline V gene lookup returns CDR1 SGHTA and CDR2 FQGNSA. V shed 5 bases and J 6 bases; nucleotides not matched to a gene: 4. CDR3 length: 15 residues. The CDR3 loop is CASSILAGGTNEQFF. In DNA form, the CDR3 reads TGTGCCAGCAGCATACTAGCGGGGGGGACCAATGAGCAGTTCTTC.

The rearrangement uses TRBV29-1 and TRBJ2-1, with a tentative D call TRBD2 (8 bases). The germline CDR1 and CDR2 sequences are SQVTM and ANQGSEA. The V end lost 5 bases, the J end lost 4 bases, and 12 bases lay between the germline ends. CDR3 length: 13 amino acids. The CDR3 region is CSVREGAYNEQFF. In nucleotides, the CDR3 is TGCAGCGTTCGGGAGGGGGCTTACAATGAGCAGTTCTTC.

This clonotype was recorded at least ten times. V gene TRBV29-1 combines with J gene TRBJ1-2; possible D gene TRBD1, 5 bases. Trimming shortened V by 7 bases and J by 7 bases, and 10 bases separated the two germline ends. This CDR3 comprises 10 residues. CDR1 and CDR2 from the germline V gene are SQVTM and ANQGSEA. The CDR3 reads CSARGAGYTF. The CDR3 DNA reads TGCAGCGCCCGTGGGGCTGGCTACACCTTC.

This clonotype was observed a handful of times. This rearrangement joins TRBV5-1 to TRBJ1-2; 8 bases line up with TRBD1. With V trimmed by 1 base and J by 7 bases, 6 bases remained unmatched. The CDR3 spans 14 residues. The germline V gene has CDR1 SGHRS and CDR2 YFSETQ. In DNA, the CDR3 is TGCGCCAGCAGCTTGTCTGCAGGGGGCTCTGGCTACACCTTC. Its protein product is CASSLSAGGSGYTF.

The gene calls are TRBV19 and TRBJ2-1, with D hard to call. The germline gives CDR1 LNHDA, CDR2 SQIVND (reference sequence). This CDR3 is 14 amino acids long. V shed 3 bases and J shed 0 bases, with 6 bases lying between them. Written as DNA, the CDR3 is TGTGCCAGTAGTATTCATTTCTCCTACAATGAGCAGTTCTTC. It encodes CASSIHFSYNEQFF.

In this sample, this clonotype turned up a few times. The chain recombines TRBV28 with TRBJ1-1; the D is unclear. This CDR3 has 14 residues. Between the trimmed V and J ends, which lost 3 bases and 10 bases, there was a span of 18 bases. The germline V gene encodes CDR1 MDHEN and CDR2 SYDVKM. DNA of the CDR3: TGTGCCAGCAGTTTTAGCTTGCGGTTCTCTGGAGCTTTCTTT. Translating gives CASSFSLRFSGAFF. Full variable domain (missing parts from reference TRBV28 and TRBJ1-1): DVKVTQSSRYLVKRTGEKVFLECVQDMDHENMFWYRQDPGLGLRLIYFSYDVKMKEKGDIPEGYSVSREKKERFSLILESASTNQTSMYLCASSFSLRFSGAFFGQGTRLTVV.

This clonotype was seen many times. The chain carries TRBV7-9 and TRBJ2-6; weak D call: TRBD1 (6 bases). The length of the CDR3 is 15 residues. Germline values: CDR1 SEHNR, CDR2 FQNEAQ (reference sequence). V gave up 3 bases and J gave up 1 base, with 7 bases separating them. This chain's CDR3 is CASSLTGSGANVLTF. CDR3 sequence (DNA): TGTGCCAGCAGCTTGACAGGTTCTGGGGCCAACGTCCTGACTTTC.

This clonotype showed up just a few times. The chain uses TRBV20-1 and TRBJ1-4, with 9 nucleotides matching TRBD1. Per germline, CDR1 DFQATT and CDR2 SNEGSKA (reference sequence). Trimming took 6 bases from V and 8 from J; bases not matched to a gene: 10. This CDR3 is built from 14 residues. The CDR3 loop is CSAIWDRAGEKLFF. The CDR3 bases are TGCAGTGCCATCTGGGACAGGGCAGGGGAAAAACTGTTTTTT.

CDR3 loop: CASSQAAEGTQYF. CDR3 DNA sequence: TGTGCCAGCAGCCAAGCCGCCGAAGGGACGCAGTATTTT. The chain has TRBV3-1 and TRBJ2-3; no clear D. From germline, CDR1 is LGHDT and CDR2 YNNKEL (reference sequence). The germline V and J ends were trimmed by 1 base and 9 bases, with 11 bases remaining between them. There are 13 residues in the CDR3.

The chain has TRBV7-9 and TRBJ2-5; TRBD1 agrees at 8 bases. The germline V gene has CDR1 SEHNR and CDR2 FQNEAQ (reference sequence). The CDR3 is 15 residues long. V lost 3 bases to trimming and J lost 4 bases; unmatched junction nucleotides: 7. The CDR3 reads CASSLGDRFGETQYF. The DNA of the CDR3 is TGTGCCAGCAGCTTGGGGGACAGGTTTGGAGAGACCCAGTACTTC.

The chain combines TRBV6-1 with TRBJ2-5; a weak D match, TRBD2 (5 bases). This CDR3 spans 13 amino acids. Germline CDR1 and CDR2: MNHNS and SASEGT. V was cut by 5 bases and J by 4 bases, with 11 bases left in between. In DNA, the CDR3 is TGTGCCAGCAGTCCCCAAGAGGGAGAGACCCAGTACTTC. Amino acid sequence: CASSPQEGETQYF.

This clonotype was recorded a few times. The chain uses TRBV9 and TRBJ2-2; 8 positions agree with TRBD1. V was clipped by 1 base and J by 7 bases; unmatched bases: 6. Germline V gene sequence: CDR1 SGDLS, CDR2 YYNGEE. The CDR3 covers 15 residues. CDR3 coding DNA: TGTGCCAGCAGCGTACGGACAGGGATCGGCGGGGAGCTGTTTTTT. Protein product: CASSVRTGIGGELFF.

The chain carries TRBV7-8 and TRBJ2-1; tentatively, D is TRBD1 (5 bases). V was pared by 2 bases and J by 7 bases, with 9 bases between. The CDR3 covers 13 residues. Germline assignment: CDR1 SGHVS and CDR2 FQNEAQ. The CDR3 region has the DNA TGTGCCAGCAGCTTAAACCCAGGGAATGAGCAGTTCTTC. Translation gives CASSLNPGNEQFF.

CDR3 protein: CASSTARNEQFF. CDR3 sequence (DNA): TGTGCCAGCAGTACAGCCCGCAATGAGCAGTTCTTC. The chain links TRBV28 to TRBJ2-1; the D is unclear. Germline V gene data show CDR1 as MDHEN and CDR2 as SYDVKM. V was clipped by 5 bases and J by 6 bases, with 8 bases between them. The CDR3 runs 12 residues.

This clonotype has just a few counts. This CDR3 is CASRPRSERETQYF. The CDR3 coding sequence is TGTGCCAGCAGACCAAGATCCGAGAGGGAGACCCAGTACTTC. The chain carries TRBV7-9 and TRBJ2-5, with D unclear. V shed 6 bases and J shed 5 bases, with 16 bases lying between them. The CDR3 length is 14 residues. From germline, CDR1 is SEHNR and CDR2 FQNEAQ (reference sequence).

The chain links TRBV7-9 to TRBJ2-5; TRBD2 aligns across 7 bases. Germline V gives CDR1 SEHNR, CDR2 FQNEAQ (reference sequence). The trim removed 5 bases at V and 5 bases at J, leaving 11 bases unmatched. There are 15 residues in the CDR3. The CDR3 region is CASSPPGGPAETQYF. The CDR3 DNA reads TGTGCCAGCAGCCCTCCGGGAGGCCCTGCGGAGACCCAGTACTTC.

The J gene is TRBJ2-1, the V gene TRBV2; D is undetermined. The better agreement between TRBJ2-7 and the DNA end casts doubt on the J call. Germline V gives CDR1 SNHLY, CDR2 FYNNEI. The CDR3 consists of 14 residues. The CDR3 DNA follows: TGTGCCAGCGCCGGTACAACCCTCCTCGGAGAGCAGTACTTC. Translating it yields CASAGTTLLGEQYF.

The V call is TRBV7-6, the J call TRBJ2-5, with TRBD2 identical over 7 bases. The J call may be faulty, since TRBJ2-1 better matches the DNA end. The germline gives CDR1 SGHVS, CDR2 FNYEAQ. CDR3 length: 17 residues. The CDR3 sequence is CASSSGFGAGAHNEQFF. Here the CDR3 DNA reads TGTGCCAGCAGCTCCGGTTTTGGGGCGGGAGCCCACAATGAGCAGTTCTTC.

Comment on this clonotype: The junction departs from the called germline gene at one end, perhaps through a read error. This chain connects TRBV28 to TRBJ2-4; maybe TRBD1 (6 bases). The CDR3 covers 17 residues. Germline CDR1 reads MDHEN; CDR2 reads SYDVKM. The CDR3 spells CVSSLLVGGRSKNIQYF. The CDR3 bases are TGTGTCAGCAGTTTATTGGTTGGGGGCCGGTCCAAAAACATTCAGTACTTC. Complete variable domain (other parts from reference TRBV28 and TRBJ2-4): DVKVTQSSRYLVKRTGEKVFLECVQDMDHENMFWYRQDPGLGLRLIYFSYDVKMKEKGDIPEGYSVSREKKERFSLILESASTNQTSMYLCVSSLLVGGRSKNIQYFGAGTRLSVL.

The chain combines TRBV29-1 with TRBJ1-2; D call uncertain. V lost 6 bases to trimming and J lost 4 bases, with 18 bases between them. CDR1 SQVTM and CDR2 ANQGSEA come from the germline V gene. CDR3 size: 14 residues. In DNA form, the CDR3 reads TGCAGCGTCGCGAACCTGGGTCAGCCCTATGGCTACACCTTC. It yields the protein CSVANLGQPYGYTF.

This sequence joins TRBV9 and TRBJ2-5; 9 bases fit TRBD2. The J call is in doubt because the DNA end fits TRBJ2-1 better. The CDR3 loop spans 14 amino acids. Per germline, CDR1 SGDLS and CDR2 YYNGEE. The CDR3 DNA reads as TGTGCCAGCAGCCCCCAGACTAGCGGTAATGAGCAGTTCTTC. Translating it yields CASSPQTSGNEQFF.

V gene TRBV28 combines with J gene TRBJ2-1, with 8 bases identical to TRBD2. Germline CDR1 MDHEN, CDR2 SYDVKM. The V and J ends lost 2 bases and 9 bases, in that order; junction bases with no gene match: 3. The CDR3 runs to 13 residues. The DNA for the CDR3 is TGTGCCAGCAGTTTAGGACTAGCAGCTGAGCAGTTCTTC. Translating it yields CASSLGLAAEQFF.

This clonotype has just a few counts. The CDR3, as DNA: TGCAGCGTTGGGACAGGTTGGGACACTGAAGCTTTCTTT. Its protein product is CSVGTGWDTEAFF. The chain employs TRBV29-1 and TRBJ1-1; 7 positions agree with TRBD1. Germline assignment: CDR1 SQVTM and CDR2 ANQGSEA. The CDR3 is 13 amino acids. Germline trimming cut 4 bases from V and 3 bases from J; bases unmatched to any gene: 5.

The J gene is TRBJ2-3, the V gene TRBV9, with 10 bases matching TRBD2. Germline lookup yields CDR1 SGDLS and CDR2 YYNGEE. The CDR3 consists of 17 residues. The J segment lost 2 bases and the V segment lost 0 bases, leaving 6 bases of the junction unmatched. The CDR3 region is CASSVGPSGRHTDTQYF. The CDR3 nucleotides are TGTGCCAGCAGCGTAGGTCCTAGCGGGAGACACACAGATACGCAGTATTTT.